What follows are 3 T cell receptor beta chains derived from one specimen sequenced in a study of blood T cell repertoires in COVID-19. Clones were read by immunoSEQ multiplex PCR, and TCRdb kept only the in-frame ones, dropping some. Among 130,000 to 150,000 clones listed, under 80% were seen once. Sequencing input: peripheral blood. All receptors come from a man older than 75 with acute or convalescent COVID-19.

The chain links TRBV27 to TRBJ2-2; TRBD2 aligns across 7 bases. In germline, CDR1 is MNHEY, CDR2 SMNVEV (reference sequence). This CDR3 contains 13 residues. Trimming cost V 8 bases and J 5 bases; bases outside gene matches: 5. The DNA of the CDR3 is TGTGCCAGCCTCCGACTAGCTACCGGGGAGCTGTTTTTT. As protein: CASLRLATGELFF.

In DNA, the CDR3 is TGTGCCAGCTCACCACGGGCTAGCGGGGAACTCTACGAGCAGTACTTC. It specifies CASSPRASGELYEQYF. The rearrangement links TRBV18 to TRBJ2-7, with TRBD2 matching 9 bases. The CDR3 totals 16 residues. Germline trimming cut 1 base from V and 3 bases from J; bases unmatched to any gene: 7. Germline V CDR1 and CDR2: KGHSH, LQKENI.

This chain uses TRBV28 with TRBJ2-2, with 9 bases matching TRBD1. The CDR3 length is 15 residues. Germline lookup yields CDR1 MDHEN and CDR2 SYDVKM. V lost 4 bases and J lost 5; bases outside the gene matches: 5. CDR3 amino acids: CASSSTGGVTGELFF. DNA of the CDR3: TGTGCCAGCAGTTCGACAGGGGGTGTGACCGGGGAGCTGTTTTTT.